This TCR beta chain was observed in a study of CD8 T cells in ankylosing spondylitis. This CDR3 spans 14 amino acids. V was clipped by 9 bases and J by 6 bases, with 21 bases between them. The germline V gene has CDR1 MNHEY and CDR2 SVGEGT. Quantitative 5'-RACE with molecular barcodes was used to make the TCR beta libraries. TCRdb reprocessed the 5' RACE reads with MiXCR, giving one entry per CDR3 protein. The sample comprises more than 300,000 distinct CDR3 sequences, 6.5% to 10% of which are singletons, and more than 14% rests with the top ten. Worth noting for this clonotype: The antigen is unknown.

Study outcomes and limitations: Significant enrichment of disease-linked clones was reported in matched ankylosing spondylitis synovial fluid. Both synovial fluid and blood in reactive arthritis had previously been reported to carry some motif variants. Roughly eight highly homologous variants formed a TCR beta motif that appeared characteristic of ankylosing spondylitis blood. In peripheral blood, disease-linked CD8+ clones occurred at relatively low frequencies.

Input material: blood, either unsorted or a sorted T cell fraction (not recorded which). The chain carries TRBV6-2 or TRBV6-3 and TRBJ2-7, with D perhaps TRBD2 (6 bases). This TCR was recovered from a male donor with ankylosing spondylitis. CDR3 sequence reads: CASGQPSDLSEQYF. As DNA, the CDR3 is TGTGCCAGTGGGCAACCTAGCGACTTATCCGAGCAGTACTTC.